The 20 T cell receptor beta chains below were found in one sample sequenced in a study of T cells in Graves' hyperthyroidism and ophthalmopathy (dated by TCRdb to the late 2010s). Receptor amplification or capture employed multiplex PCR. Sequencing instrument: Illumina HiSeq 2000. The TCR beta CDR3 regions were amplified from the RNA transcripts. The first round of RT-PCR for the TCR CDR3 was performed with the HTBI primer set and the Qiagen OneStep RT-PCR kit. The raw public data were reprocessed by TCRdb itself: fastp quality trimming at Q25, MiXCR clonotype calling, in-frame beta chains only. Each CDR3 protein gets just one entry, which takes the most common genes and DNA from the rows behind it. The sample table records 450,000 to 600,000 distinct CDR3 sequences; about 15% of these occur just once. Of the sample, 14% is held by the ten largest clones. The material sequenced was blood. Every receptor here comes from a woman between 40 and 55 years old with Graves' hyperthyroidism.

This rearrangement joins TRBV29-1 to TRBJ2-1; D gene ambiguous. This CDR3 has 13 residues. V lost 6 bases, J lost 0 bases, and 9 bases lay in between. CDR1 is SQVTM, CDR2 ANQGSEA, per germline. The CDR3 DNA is TGCAGCGTACAGACTGTCTCCTACAATGAGCAGTTCTTC. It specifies CSVQTVSYNEQFF.

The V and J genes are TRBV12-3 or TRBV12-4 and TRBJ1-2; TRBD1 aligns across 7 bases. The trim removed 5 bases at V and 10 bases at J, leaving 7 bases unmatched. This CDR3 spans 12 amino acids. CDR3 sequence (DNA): TGTGCCAGCAGTACCGGGACAGATACCTACACCTTC. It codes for CASSTGTDTYTF.

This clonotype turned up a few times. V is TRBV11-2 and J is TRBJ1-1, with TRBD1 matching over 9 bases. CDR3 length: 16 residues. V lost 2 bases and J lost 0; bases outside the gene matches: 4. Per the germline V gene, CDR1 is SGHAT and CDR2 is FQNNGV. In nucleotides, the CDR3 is TGTGCCAGCAGCTTAACACAGGGGGCTTTGAACACTGAAGCTTTCTTT. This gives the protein CASSLTQGALNTEAFF.

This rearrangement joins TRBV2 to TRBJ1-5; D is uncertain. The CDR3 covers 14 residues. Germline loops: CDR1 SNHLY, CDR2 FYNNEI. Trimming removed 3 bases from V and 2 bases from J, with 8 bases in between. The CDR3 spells CASSDSLGNQPQHF. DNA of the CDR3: TGTGCCAGCAGTGACTCACTGGGCAATCAGCCCCAGCATTTT.

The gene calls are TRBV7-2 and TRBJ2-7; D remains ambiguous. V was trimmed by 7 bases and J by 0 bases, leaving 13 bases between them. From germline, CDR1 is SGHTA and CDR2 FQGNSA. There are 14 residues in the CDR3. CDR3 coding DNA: TGTGCCAGCACCCCAGACGGTCTCTCCTACGAGCAGTACTTC. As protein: CASTPDGLSYEQYF.

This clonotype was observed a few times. The CDR3 DNA reads TGTGCCACCAGTGATTTCAAAGGTAGCGAGCAGTACTTC. Its protein product is CATSDFKGSEQYF. The rearrangement links TRBV24-1 to TRBJ2-7, with unresolved D. Trimming took off 1 base at V and 6 bases at J, with 9 bases between the two ends. Germline V lookup: CDR1 KGHDR, CDR2 SFDVKD. This CDR3 comprises 13 residues.

The CDR3 here is CASSPRLGAGAGNTIYF. The CDR3 DNA reads as TGTGCCAGCAGCCCGCGCCTGGGGGCAGGGGCTGGAAACACCATATATTTT. This chain uses TRBV7-2 with TRBJ1-3, with D possibly being TRBD1 (6 bases). The germline V and J ends were trimmed by 5 bases and 2 bases, with 19 bases remaining between them. Germline-derived CDR1 and CDR2 are SGHTA and FQGNSA. The CDR3 has 17 residues. Using reference TRBV7-2 and TRBJ1-3 for the parts outside the CDR3, the full variable domain is GAGVSQSPSNKVTEKGKDVELRCDPISGHTALYWYRQSLGQGLEFLIYFQGNSAPDKSGLPSDRFSAERTGGSVSTLTIQRTQQEDSAVYLCASSPRLGAGAGNTIYFGEGSWLTVV.

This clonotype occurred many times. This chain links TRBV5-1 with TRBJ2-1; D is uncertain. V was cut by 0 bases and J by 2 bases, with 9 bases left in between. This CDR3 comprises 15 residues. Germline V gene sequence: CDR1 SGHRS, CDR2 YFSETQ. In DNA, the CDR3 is TGCGCCAGCAGCTTGGCGCGTACCCCCTACAATGAGCAGTTCTTC. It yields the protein CASSLARTPYNEQFF.

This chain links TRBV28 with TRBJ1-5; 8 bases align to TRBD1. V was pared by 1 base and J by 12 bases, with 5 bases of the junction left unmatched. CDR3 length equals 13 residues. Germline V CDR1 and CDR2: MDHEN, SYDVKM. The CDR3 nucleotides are TGTGCCAGCAGTTTATCCACAGGGGGGTACCAGCATTTT. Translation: CASSLSTGGYQHF.

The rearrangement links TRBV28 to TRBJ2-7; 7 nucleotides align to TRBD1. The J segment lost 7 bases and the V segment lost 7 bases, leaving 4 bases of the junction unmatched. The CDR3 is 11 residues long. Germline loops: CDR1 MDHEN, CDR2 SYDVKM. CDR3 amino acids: CASTDREEQYF. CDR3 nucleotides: TGTGCCAGCACCGACAGGGAGGAGCAGTACTTC.

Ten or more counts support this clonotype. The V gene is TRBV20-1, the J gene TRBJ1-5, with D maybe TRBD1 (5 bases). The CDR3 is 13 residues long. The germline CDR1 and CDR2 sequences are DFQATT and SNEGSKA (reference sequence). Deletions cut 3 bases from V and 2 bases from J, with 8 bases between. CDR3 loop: CSASGRGNQPQHF. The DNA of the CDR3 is TGCAGTGCTAGTGGCAGGGGCAATCAGCCCCAGCATTTT.

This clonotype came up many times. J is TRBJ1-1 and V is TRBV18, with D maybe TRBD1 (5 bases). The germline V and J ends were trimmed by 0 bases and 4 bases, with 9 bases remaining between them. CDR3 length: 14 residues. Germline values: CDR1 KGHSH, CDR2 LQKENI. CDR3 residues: CASSPPGDGTEAFF. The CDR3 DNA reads TGTGCCAGCTCACCACCGGGGGACGGCACTGAAGCTTTCTTT. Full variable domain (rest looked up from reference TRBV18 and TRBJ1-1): NAGVMQNPRHLVRRRGQEARLRCSPMKGHSHVYWYRQLPEEGLKFMVYLQKENIIDESGMPKERFSAEFPKEGPSILRIQQVVRGDSAAYFCASSPPGDGTEAFFGQGTRLTVV.

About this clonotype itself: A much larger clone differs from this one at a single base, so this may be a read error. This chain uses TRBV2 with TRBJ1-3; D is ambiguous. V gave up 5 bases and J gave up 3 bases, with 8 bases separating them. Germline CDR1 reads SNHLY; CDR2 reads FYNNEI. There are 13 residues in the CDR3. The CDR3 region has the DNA TGTGCCAGCAGTTCGAGCCGTGGAAACACCATATATTTT. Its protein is CASSSSRGNTIYF.

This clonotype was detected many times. The CDR3 region is CASSYFWNNEQFF. As DNA, the CDR3 is TGTGCCAGCAGTTACTTTTGGAACAATGAGCAGTTCTTC. This chain links TRBV6-6 with TRBJ2-1; D gene ambiguous. The length of the CDR3 is 13 residues. The V end was cut by 1 base, the J end by 5 bases, with 6 bases between. The germline V gene encodes CDR1 MNHNY and CDR2 SVGAGI (reference sequence).

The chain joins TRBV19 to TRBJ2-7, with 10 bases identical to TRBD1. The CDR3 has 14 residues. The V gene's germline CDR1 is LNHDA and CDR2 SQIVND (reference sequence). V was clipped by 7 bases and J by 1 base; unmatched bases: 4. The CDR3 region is CASTPDRGSYEQYF. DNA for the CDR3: TGTGCCAGTACCCCGGACAGGGGGTCCTACGAGCAGTACTTC.

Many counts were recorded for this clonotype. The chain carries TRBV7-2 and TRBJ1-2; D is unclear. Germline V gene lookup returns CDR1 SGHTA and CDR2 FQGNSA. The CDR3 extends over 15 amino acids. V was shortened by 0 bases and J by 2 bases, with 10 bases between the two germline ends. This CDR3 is CASSLAGRLNYGYTF. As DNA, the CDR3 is TGTGCCAGCAGCTTAGCGGGCAGGTTGAACTATGGCTACACCTTC. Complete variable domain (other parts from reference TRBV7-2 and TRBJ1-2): GAGVSQSPSNKVTEKGKDVELRCDPISGHTALYWYRQSLGQGLEFLIYFQGNSAPDKSGLPSDRFSAERTGGSVSTLTIQRTQQEDSAVYLCASSLAGRLNYGYTFGSGTRLTVV.

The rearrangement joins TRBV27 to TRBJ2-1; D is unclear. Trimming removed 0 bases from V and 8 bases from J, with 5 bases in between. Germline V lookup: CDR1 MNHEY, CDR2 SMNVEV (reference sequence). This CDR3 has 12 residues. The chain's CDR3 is CASSLSVDEQFF. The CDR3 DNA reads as TGTGCCAGCAGTTTATCGGTCGATGAGCAGTTCTTC.

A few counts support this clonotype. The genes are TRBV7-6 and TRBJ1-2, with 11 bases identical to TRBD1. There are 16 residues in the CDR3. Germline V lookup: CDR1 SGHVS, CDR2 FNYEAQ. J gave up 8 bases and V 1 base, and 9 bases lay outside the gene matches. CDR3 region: CASSLGGTGGLGGYTF. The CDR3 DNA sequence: TGTGCCAGCAGCTTAGGTGGGACAGGGGGTCTCGGGGGCTACACCTTC.

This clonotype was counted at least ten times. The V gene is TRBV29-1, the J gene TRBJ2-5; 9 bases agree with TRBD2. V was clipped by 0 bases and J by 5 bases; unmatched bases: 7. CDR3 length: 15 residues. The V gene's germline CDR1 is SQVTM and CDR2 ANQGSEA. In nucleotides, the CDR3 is TGCAGCGTTGAAGATCCGCGGGAGGGCCGGGAGACCCAGTACTTC. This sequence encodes CSVEDPREGRETQYF.

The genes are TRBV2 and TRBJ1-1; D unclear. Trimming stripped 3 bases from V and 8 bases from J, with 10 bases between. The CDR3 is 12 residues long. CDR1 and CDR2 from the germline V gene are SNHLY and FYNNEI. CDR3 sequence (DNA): TGTGCCAGCAGTGAGACATCAGGCGAAGCTTTCTTT. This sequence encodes CASSETSGEAFF.